One TCR beta chain is described in this entry. CDR1 and CDR2 from the germline V gene are MGHRA and YSYEKL. The length of the CDR3 is 14 residues. Trimming cost V 0 bases and J 9 bases, with 14 bases left between them. TCRdb recomputed calls from the 5' RACE reads with MiXCR, one row per CDR3 protein. There are 100,000 or so distinct CDR3 sequences in the sample; roughly 10% occur only once, and 15% to 20% lies in the top ten. This specimen belongs to a study of T cells after yellow fever vaccination. The specimen was CD8+ T cells not binding an NS4B(214-222) dextramer, sorted from PBMCs, collected about 2 weeks after the first yellow fever vaccination. This receptor was obtained from a man between 18 and 35 years old who received the YFV17D yellow fever vaccine. This rearrangement joins TRBV4-1 to TRBJ1-1, with no clear D. CDR3 DNA sequence: TGCGCCAGCAGCCAAGAACCAAAGGGAGACAAAGCTTTCTTT. Protein sequence: CASSQEPKGDKAFF.